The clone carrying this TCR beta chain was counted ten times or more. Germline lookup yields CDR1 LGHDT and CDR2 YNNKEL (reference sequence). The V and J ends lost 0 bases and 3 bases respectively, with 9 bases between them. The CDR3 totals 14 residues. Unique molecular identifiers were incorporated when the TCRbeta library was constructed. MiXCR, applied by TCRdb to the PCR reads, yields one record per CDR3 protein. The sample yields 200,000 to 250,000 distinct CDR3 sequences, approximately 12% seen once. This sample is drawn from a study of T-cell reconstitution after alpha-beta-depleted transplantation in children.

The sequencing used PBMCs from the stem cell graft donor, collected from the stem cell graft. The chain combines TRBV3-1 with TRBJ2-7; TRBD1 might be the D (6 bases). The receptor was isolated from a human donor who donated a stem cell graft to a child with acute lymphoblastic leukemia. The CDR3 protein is CASSQDQGHYEQYF. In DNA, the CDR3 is TGTGCCAGCAGCCAAGATCAGGGGCACTACGAGCAGTACTTC.